Sequencing of this T cell receptor beta chain was carried out in a study of technical replicates of blood from several donors. This clone appeared a single time. The repertoire was sequenced with immunoSEQ multiplex PCR; TCRdb's copy has only in-frame clones and lacks some. Of 44,000 or so clones in the sample, roughly 92% were seen once. Germline V gives CDR1 GTSNPN, CDR2 SVGIG (reference sequence). The V and J ends lost 2 bases and 3 bases, in that order; junction bases with no gene match: 10. There are 16 residues in the CDR3. The TCR comes from a human donor in good health. Some clones in this sample may be carry-over from other donors' samples. The J gene is TRBJ2-7, the V gene TRBV30; 10 positions agree with TRBD2. Sequencing input: PBMCs. CDR3 nucleotide sequence: TGTGCCTGGAGTCGGACTAGCGGCATAAGAAACTACGAGCAGTACTTC. Its protein product is CAWSRTSGIRNYEQYF. The variable domain in full, completed from reference TRBV30 and TRBJ2-7, reads SQTIHQWPATLVQPVGSPLSLECTVEGTSNPNLYWYRQAAGRGLQLLFYSVGIGQISSEVPQNLSASRPQDRQFILSSKKLLLSDSGFYLCAWSRTSGIRNYEQYFGPGTRLTVT.